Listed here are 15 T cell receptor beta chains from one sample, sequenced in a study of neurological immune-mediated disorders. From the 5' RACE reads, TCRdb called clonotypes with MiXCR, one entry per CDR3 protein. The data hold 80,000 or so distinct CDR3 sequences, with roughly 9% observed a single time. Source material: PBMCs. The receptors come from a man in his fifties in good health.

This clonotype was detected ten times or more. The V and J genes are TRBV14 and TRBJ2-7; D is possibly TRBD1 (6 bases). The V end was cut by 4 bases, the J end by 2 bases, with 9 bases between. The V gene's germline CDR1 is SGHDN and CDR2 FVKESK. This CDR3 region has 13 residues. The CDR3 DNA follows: TGTGCCAGCAGCCGACAGGACCCCTACGAGCAGTACTTC. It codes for CASSRQDPYEQYF. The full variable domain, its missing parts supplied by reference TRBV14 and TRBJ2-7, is EAGVTQFPSHSVIEKGQTVTLRCDPISGHDNLYWYRRVMGKEIKFLLHFVKESKQDESGMPNNRFLAERTGGTYSTLKVQPAELEDSGVYFCASSRQDPYEQYFGPGTRLTVT.

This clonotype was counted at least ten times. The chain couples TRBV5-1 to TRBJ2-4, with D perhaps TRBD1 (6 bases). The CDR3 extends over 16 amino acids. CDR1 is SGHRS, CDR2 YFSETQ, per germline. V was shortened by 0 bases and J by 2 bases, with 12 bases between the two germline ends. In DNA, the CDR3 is TGCGCCAGCAGCTTGGTCCAAGGGGGTTCCAAAAACATTCAGTACTTC. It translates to CASSLVQGGSKNIQYF.

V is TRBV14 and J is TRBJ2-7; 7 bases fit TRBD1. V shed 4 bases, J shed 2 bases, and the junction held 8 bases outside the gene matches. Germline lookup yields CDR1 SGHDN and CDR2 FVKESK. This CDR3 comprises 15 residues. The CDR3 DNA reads TGTGCCAGCAGCCTATACAGGGGCGCCACCTACGAGCAGTACTTC. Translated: CASSLYRGATYEQYF.

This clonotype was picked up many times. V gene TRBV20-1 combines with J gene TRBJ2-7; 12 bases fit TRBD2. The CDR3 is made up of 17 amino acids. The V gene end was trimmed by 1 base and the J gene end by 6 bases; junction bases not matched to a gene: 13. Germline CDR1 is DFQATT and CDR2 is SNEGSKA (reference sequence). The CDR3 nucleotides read TGCAGTGCTAGAGCGACTAGCGGGAGAGTCTCGGCCACCGAGCAGTACTTC. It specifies CSARATSGRVSATEQYF.

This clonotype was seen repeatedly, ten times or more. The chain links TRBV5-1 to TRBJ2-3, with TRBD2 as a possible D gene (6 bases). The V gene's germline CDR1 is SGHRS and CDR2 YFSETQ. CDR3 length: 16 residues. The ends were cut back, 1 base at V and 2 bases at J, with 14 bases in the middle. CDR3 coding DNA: TGCGCCAGCAGCTTGTTGGCGGGAATCAACACAGATACGCAGTATTTT. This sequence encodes CASSLLAGINTDTQYF.

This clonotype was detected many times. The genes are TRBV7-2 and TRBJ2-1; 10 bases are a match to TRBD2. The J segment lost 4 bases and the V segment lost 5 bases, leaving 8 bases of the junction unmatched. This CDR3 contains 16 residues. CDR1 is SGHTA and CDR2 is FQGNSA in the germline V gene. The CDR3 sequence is CASSRTRLAGYNEQFF. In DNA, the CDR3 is TGTGCCAGCAGCCGAACCCGACTAGCGGGTTACAATGAGCAGTTCTTC.

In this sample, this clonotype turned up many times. CDR3 in amino acids: CASNYPGTGATQTNEKLFF. The CDR3 DNA reads as TGTGCCAGCAATTATCCCGGGACAGGGGCCACCCAAACTAATGAAAAACTGTTTTTT. This rearrangement joins TRBV27 to TRBJ1-4; 10 bases align to TRBD1. CDR1 and CDR2 (germline): MNHEY, SMNVEV (reference sequence). V was pared by 7 bases and J by 1 base, with 15 bases of the junction left unmatched. CDR3 length: 19 residues. The entire variable domain, with the rest obtained from reference TRBV27 and TRBJ1-4, is as follows: EAQVTQNPRYLITVTGKKLTVTCSQNMNHEYMSWYRQDPGLGLRQIYYSMNVEVTDKGDVPEGYKVSRKEKRNFPLILESPSPNQTSLYFCASNYPGTGATQTNEKLFFGSGTQLSVL.

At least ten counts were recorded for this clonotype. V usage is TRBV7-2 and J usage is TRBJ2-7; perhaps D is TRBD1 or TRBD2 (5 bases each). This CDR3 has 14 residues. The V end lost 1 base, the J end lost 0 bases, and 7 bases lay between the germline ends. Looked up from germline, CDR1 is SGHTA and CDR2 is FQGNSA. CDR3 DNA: TGTGCCAGCAGCTTAGGAGGGACCTCCTACGAGCAGTACTTC. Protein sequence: CASSLGGTSYEQYF.

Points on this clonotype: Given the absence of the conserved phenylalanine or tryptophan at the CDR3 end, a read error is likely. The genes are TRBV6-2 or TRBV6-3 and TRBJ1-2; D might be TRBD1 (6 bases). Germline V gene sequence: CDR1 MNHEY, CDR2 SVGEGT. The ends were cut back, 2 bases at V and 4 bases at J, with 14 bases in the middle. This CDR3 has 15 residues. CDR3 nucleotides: TGTGCCAGCAGTTACAGGGACATGGGAATCTATGGCTACACCTCC. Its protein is CASSYRDMGIYGYTS.

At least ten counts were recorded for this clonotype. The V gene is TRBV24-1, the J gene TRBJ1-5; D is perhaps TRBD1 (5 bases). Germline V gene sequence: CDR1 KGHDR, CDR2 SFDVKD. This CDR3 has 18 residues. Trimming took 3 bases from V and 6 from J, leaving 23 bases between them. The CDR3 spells CATSDNGGVGLGGQPQHF. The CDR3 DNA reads TGTGCCACCAGTGATAACGGAGGGGTAGGTTTAGGAGGTCAGCCCCAGCATTTT.

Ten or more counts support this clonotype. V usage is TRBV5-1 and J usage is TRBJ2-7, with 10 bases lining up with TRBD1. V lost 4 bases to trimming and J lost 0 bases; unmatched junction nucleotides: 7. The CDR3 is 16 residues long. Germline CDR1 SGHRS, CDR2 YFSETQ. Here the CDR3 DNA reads TGCGCCAGCAGCGGACGCGGGACAGGGGTCTCCTACGAGCAGTACTTC. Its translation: CASSGRGTGVSYEQYF. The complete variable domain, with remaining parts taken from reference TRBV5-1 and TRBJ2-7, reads KAGVTQTPRYLIKTRGQQVTLSCSPISGHRSVSWYQQTPGQGLQFLFEYFSETQRNKGNFPGRFSGRQFSNSRSEMNVSTLELGDSALYLCASSGRGTGVSYEQYFGPGTRLTVT.

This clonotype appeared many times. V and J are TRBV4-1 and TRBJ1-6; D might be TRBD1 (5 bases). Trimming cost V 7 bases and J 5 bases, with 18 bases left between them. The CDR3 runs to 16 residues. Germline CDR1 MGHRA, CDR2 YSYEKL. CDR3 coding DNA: TGCGCCAGCACCTTGGACCGGGGACGAGATAATTCACCCCTCCACTTT. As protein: CASTLDRGRDNSPLHF.

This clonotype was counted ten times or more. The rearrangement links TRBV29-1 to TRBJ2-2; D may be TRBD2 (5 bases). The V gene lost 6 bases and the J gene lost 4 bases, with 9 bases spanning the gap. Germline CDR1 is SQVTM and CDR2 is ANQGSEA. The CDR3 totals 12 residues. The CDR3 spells CSVWEFTGELFF. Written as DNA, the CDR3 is TGCAGCGTGTGGGAGTTCACCGGGGAGCTGTTTTTT.

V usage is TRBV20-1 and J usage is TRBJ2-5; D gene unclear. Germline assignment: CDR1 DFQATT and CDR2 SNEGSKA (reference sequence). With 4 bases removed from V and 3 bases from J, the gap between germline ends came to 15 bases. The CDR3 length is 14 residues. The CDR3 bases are TGCAGTGCTATCGCCGGTGGAAACAAAGAGACCCAGTACTTC. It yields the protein CSAIAGGNKETQYF.

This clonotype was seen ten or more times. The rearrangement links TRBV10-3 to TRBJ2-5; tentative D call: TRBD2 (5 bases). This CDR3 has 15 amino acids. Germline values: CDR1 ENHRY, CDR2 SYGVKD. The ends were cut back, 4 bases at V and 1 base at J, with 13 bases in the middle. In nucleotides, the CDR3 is TGTGCCATCAGTGGTCTGACCGGAGGCCAAGAGACCCAGTACTTC. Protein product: CAISGLTGGQETQYF.